The 26 T cell receptor beta chains given below trace back to one sample, sequenced in a study of T cell responses to AZD1222 COVID-19 vaccine. TCRdb's table, derived via immunoSEQ multiplex PCR, lists solely in-frame clones and lacks some. The sample includes around 94,000 clones, about 88% seen only once; the top ten take roughly 13%. The specimen was peripheral blood, collected on day 0 of AZD1222 vaccination. These receptors were taken from an adult in good health.

This chain uses TRBV2 with TRBJ2-1; the match to TRBD2 covers 7 bases. Germline-derived CDR1 and CDR2 are SNHLY and FYNNEI. The CDR3 runs 13 residues. V gave up 0 bases and J gave up 13 bases; unmatched junction bases: 6. This chain's CDR3 is CASSEASGGGQFF. The CDR3 DNA reads as TGTGCCAGCAGTGAAGCGTCGGGCGGGGGACAGTTCTTC.

The V gene is TRBV18, the J gene TRBJ2-2; maybe TRBD1 (6 bases). The CDR3 has 16 amino acids. V was shortened by 3 bases and J by 6 bases, with 17 bases between the two germline ends. From germline, CDR1 is KGHSH and CDR2 LQKENI. CDR3: CASSPVPGEYSGELFF. The DNA of the CDR3 is TGTGCCAGCTCACCCGTACCAGGGGAGTATTCCGGGGAGCTGTTTTTT. The variable domain in full, with the rest retrieved from reference TRBV18 and TRBJ2-2, is NAGVMQNPRHLVRRRGQEARLRCSPMKGHSHVYWYRQLPEEGLKFMVYLQKENIIDESGMPKERFSAEFPKEGPSILRIQQVVRGDSAAYFCASSPVPGEYSGELFFGEGSRLTVL.

The DNA for the CDR3 is TGTGCCAGCAGCCGGGACAGCCAAGAGACCCAGTACTTC. As protein: CASSRDSQETQYF. The genes are TRBV11-2 and TRBJ2-5, with 7 bases that match TRBD1. The V segment lost 5 bases and the J segment 1 base; nucleotides outside the gene matches: 1. Germline V gene data show CDR1 as SGHAT and CDR2 as FQNNGV. The CDR3 consists of 13 residues.

The chain employs TRBV29-1 and TRBJ1-1, with a tentative D call TRBD1 (5 bases). Germline-derived CDR1 and CDR2 are SQVTM and ANQGSEA. V was shortened by 5 bases and J by 5 bases, with 18 bases between the two germline ends. This CDR3 is built from 14 residues. CDR3 in amino acids: CSVQGSGGGTEAFF. The CDR3 DNA follows: TGCAGCGTTCAAGGGAGCGGGGGAGGAACTGAAGCTTTCTTT.

This clone was recorded only once. The chain links TRBV7-9 to TRBJ2-3; 10 bases fit TRBD2. Germline assignment: CDR1 SEHNR and CDR2 FQNEAQ (reference sequence). V dropped 5 bases and J dropped 6; count of bases not matched to a gene: 8. There are 15 residues in the CDR3. The CDR3 region has the DNA TGTGCCAGCAGCCAAGCGGGGGGGCTAAGGGATACGCAGTATTTT. This encodes CASSQAGGLRDTQYF.

CDR3 DNA sequence: TGTGCCAGCAGCAGAGACAGGGCGGACTATGGCTACACCTTC. This translates into CASSRDRADYGYTF. V is TRBV7-8 and J is TRBJ1-2, with 7 bases fitting TRBD1. The germline V gene has CDR1 SGHVS and CDR2 FQNEAQ. CDR3 length: 14 residues. J was trimmed by 3 bases and V by 5 bases; bases with no gene match: 6.

The chain links TRBV30 to TRBJ1-6; 8 nucleotides agree with TRBD1. Trimming cost V 3 bases and J 1 base; bases outside gene matches: 2. Germline lookup yields CDR1 GTSNPN and CDR2 SVGIG (reference sequence). The CDR3 length is 15 residues. The CDR3 here is CAWSRTGSYNSPLHF. As DNA, the CDR3 is TGTGCCTGGAGCCGGACAGGGTCCTATAATTCACCCCTCCACTTT.

The chain has TRBV25-1 and TRBJ1-6; TRBD1 matches at 10 bases. CDR1 and CDR2 from the germline V gene are MGHDK and SYGVNS. With V trimmed by 6 bases and J by 10 bases, 15 bases remained unmatched. This CDR3 spans 17 amino acids. In nucleotides, the CDR3 is TGTGCCAGCAGGGGAGGGACAGGGGTCCCGGGGGAGTCACCCCTCCACTTT. Its protein product is CASRGGTGVPGESPLHF.

This chain uses TRBV30 with TRBJ2-1; the D call may be TRBD1 or TRBD2 (5 bases each). Germline CDR1 reads GTSNPN; CDR2 reads SVGIG (reference sequence). The CDR3 has 11 residues. V was cut by 3 bases and J by 10 bases, with 10 bases left in between. CDR3 sequence: CAWSGRGEQFF. The CDR3 DNA sequence: TGTGCCTGGAGCGGACGGGGCGAGCAGTTCTTC.

The gene calls are TRBV6-5 and TRBJ2-1, with no clear D. CDR3 length: 15 amino acids. CDR1 MNHEY and CDR2 SVGAGI come from the germline V gene. Trimming removed 5 bases from V and 3 bases from J, with 14 bases in between. The CDR3 sequence: CASSPQRPNYNEQFF. The CDR3 DNA reads as TGTGCCAGCAGTCCTCAGAGGCCGAACTACAATGAGCAGTTCTTC.

A word on this clone: The sample has other DNA sequences that encode this CDR3 too. The chain's CDR3 is CASSLEGTVNTEAFF. The CDR3 coding sequence is TGCGCCAGCAGCTTGGAGGGGACAGTGAACACTGAAGCTTTCTTT. This chain connects TRBV5-1 to TRBJ1-1, with 7 bases identical to TRBD1. Germline CDR1 reads SGHRS; CDR2 reads YFSETQ. The CDR3 runs to 15 residues. Trimming took 0 bases from V and 0 from J; bases not matched to a gene: 2. Full variable domain (rest looked up from reference TRBV5-1 and TRBJ1-1): KAGVTQTPRYLIKTRGQQVTLSCSPISGHRSVSWYQQTPGQGLQFLFEYFSETQRNKGNFPGRFSGRQFSNSRSEMNVSTLELGDSALYLCASSLEGTVNTEAFFGQGTRLTVV.

V is TRBV6-5 and J is TRBJ2-7; D is unresolved. The CDR3 loop spans 13 amino acids. Trimming removed 7 bases at V and 2 bases at J, with 12 bases between. Germline V gene data show CDR1 as MNHEY and CDR2 as SVGAGI. In nucleotides, the CDR3 is TGTGCCAGCATAGGCTGGTCCCCCTACGAGCAGTACTTC. Its protein is CASIGWSPYEQYF.

The CDR3 is CAIKGQPYGYTF. The CDR3 region has the DNA TGTGCCATCAAGGGACAGCCCTATGGCTACACCTTC. The chain couples TRBV10-3 to TRBJ1-2, with 7 bases lining up with TRBD1. Germline CDR1 is ENHRY and CDR2 is SYGVKD. The CDR3 consists of 12 residues. V was clipped by 7 bases and J by 4 bases; unmatched bases: 3.

The V gene is TRBV7-2, the J gene TRBJ1-2; D perhaps matches TRBD1 (5 bases). The germline V gene has CDR1 SGHTA and CDR2 FQGNSA. V lost 0 bases to trimming and J lost 5 bases, with 13 bases between them. The length of the CDR3 is 15 residues. The CDR3, as DNA: TGTGCCAGCAGCTTAGCTAACAGGCGAAAATATGGCTACACCTTC. Translating it yields CASSLANRRKYGYTF.

In its sample, this clone was seen once. The gene calls are TRBV4-1 and TRBJ2-3; unclear D gene. V was trimmed by 0 bases and J by 4 bases, leaving 11 bases between them. Germline CDR1 is MGHRA and CDR2 is YSYEKL. This CDR3 is built from 15 residues. For the CDR3, the DNA is TGCGCCAGCAGCCAAGATTCCCCCTACCCAGATACGCAGTATTTT. It specifies CASSQDSPYPDTQYF.

The chain employs TRBV3-1 (or the pseudogene TRBV3-2) and TRBJ2-1, with 8 bases lining up with TRBD2. This CDR3 spans 17 amino acids. From germline, CDR1 is LGHDT and CDR2 YNNKEL (reference sequence). J lost 5 bases, V lost 0 bases, and 9 bases had no gene match. Here the CDR3 reads CASSQDILAGINNEQFF. The CDR3 region has the DNA TGTGCCAGCAGCCAAGATATTCTAGCGGGCATTAACAATGAGCAGTTCTTC.

This sequence joins TRBV19 and TRBJ1-5; a possible D gene is TRBD1 (5 bases). V was pared by 3 bases and J by 2 bases, with 11 bases between. Germline V gene sequence: CDR1 LNHDA, CDR2 SQIVND (reference sequence). The CDR3 is 15 amino acids. The chain's CDR3 is CASSIRDVRNQPQHF. The CDR3 DNA follows: TGTGCCAGTAGTATCCGGGACGTACGCAATCAGCCCCAGCATTTT.

This clone has just one count. This rearrangement joins TRBV19 to TRBJ2-6; possible D gene TRBD1, 5 bases. The CDR3 runs 15 residues. The germline V gene has CDR1 LNHDA and CDR2 SQIVND (reference sequence). V was clipped by 7 bases and J by 0 bases, with 10 bases between them. The CDR3 here is CASTSGLSGANVLTF. CDR3 nucleotides: TGTGCCAGTACCTCAGGGCTCTCTGGGGCCAACGTCCTGACTTTC.

This clone was recorded only once. The chain links TRBV12-5 to TRBJ2-3; 8 bases map to TRBD1. The CDR3 runs to 16 residues. Germline V CDR1 and CDR2: LGHNT, FRNRAP. After removal of 4 bases from V and 4 bases from J, the junction contained 10 bases not matched to a gene. CDR3 residues: CASGWKRTGNPDTQYF. Here the CDR3 DNA reads TGTGCTAGTGGTTGGAAACGGACAGGGAACCCAGATACGCAGTATTTT.

This rearrangement joins TRBV9 to TRBJ1-2; 9 bases line up with TRBD1. The V gene's germline CDR1 is SGDLS and CDR2 YYNGEE. Unmatched junction bases numbered 7, after V lost 0 bases and J lost 7 bases. The CDR3 loop spans 15 amino acids. CDR3: CASSVVGTGFVGYTF. In nucleotides, the CDR3 is TGTGCCAGCAGCGTAGTCGGGACAGGGTTTGTTGGCTACACCTTC.

The rearrangement uses TRBV19 and TRBJ2-7; no definite D call. This CDR3 is 14 amino acids long. The V end lost 5 bases, the J end lost 0 bases, and 11 bases lay between the germline ends. CDR1 LNHDA and CDR2 SQIVND come from the germline V gene (reference sequence). CDR3 nucleotide sequence: TGTGCCAGTAGTCCCGATGCGGTCTCCTACGAGCAGTACTTC. Translation: CASSPDAVSYEQYF. Variable domain in full (rest from reference TRBV19 and TRBJ2-7): DGGITQSPKYLFRKEGQNVTLSCEQNLNHDAMYWYRQDPGQGLRLIYYSQIVNDFQKGDIAEGYSVSREKKESFPLTVTSAQKNPTAFYLCASSPDAVSYEQYFGPGTRLTVT.

The chain recombines TRBV21-1 with TRBJ1-2. TRBV21-1 is flagged as a pseudogene. This CDR3 region has 16 residues. CDR3 coding DNA: TGTGCCAGCAGCCAAAGGGGGAGGGTCCCCTACTATGGCTACACCTTC. Translated: CASSQRGRVPYYGYTF.

The genes are TRBV5-4 and TRBJ2-5; D may be TRBD1 or TRBD2 (5 bases each). Per germline, CDR1 SGHNT and CDR2 YYREEE (reference sequence). V was trimmed by 7 bases and J by 5 bases, leaving 18 bases between them. The CDR3 sequence is 14 residues long. CDR3 sequence: CASLYAGSGETQYF. CDR3 bases: TGTGCCAGCTTGTACGCAGGGAGCGGCGAGACCCAGTACTTC. The full variable domain, in which reference TRBV5-4 and TRBJ2-5 provide the parts outside the CDR3, is ETGVTQSPTHLIKTRGQQVTLRCSSQSGHNTVSWYQQALGQGPQFIFQYYREEENGRGNFPPRFSGLQFPNYSSELNVNALELDDSALYLCASLYAGSGETQYFGPGTRLLVL.

V gene TRBV18 combines with J gene TRBJ2-1; 13 bases align to TRBD2. V trimming: 3 bases; J trimming: 4 bases; junction bases outside the gene matches: 9. Germline loops: CDR1 KGHSH, CDR2 LQKENI. The CDR3 runs to 18 residues. The CDR3 is CASSPRPTSGGPYNEQFF. In DNA, the CDR3 is TGTGCCAGCTCACCCCGCCCGACTAGCGGGGGGCCATACAATGAGCAGTTCTTC.

The chain is built from TRBV11-2 and TRBJ2-1, with 11 bases lining up with TRBD2. Trimming removed 6 bases from V and 3 bases from J; junction bases left unmatched: 13. This CDR3 comprises 18 residues. Germline V gene sequence: CDR1 SGHAT, CDR2 FQNNGV. Here the CDR3 reads CASSPRGASGGHYNEQFF. CDR3 DNA sequence: TGTGCCAGCAGTCCCCGTGGGGCTAGCGGGGGGCACTACAATGAGCAGTTCTTC.

This clone has just one count. The chain has TRBV3-1 (or the pseudogene TRBV3-2) and TRBJ2-2, with D possibly matching TRBD2 (6 bases). The CDR3 consists of 15 residues. V was shortened by 0 bases and J by 6 bases, with 11 bases between the two germline ends. Germline loops: CDR1 LGHDT, CDR2 YNNKEL (reference sequence). Written as DNA, the CDR3 is TGTGCCAGCAGCCAAGAATATCGGGGGTCCGGGGAGCTGTTTTTT. Translation: CASSQEYRGSGELFF.